The rows below give T cell receptor beta chains drawn from one sample of a study of T cell repertoires in cytomegalovirus infection. From the reads, TCRdb called clonotypes with MiXCR, one entry per CDR3 protein. In the table there are some 250,000 distinct CDR3 sequences, over 8% of which are singletons. Sequencing used PBMCs. The receptors stem from a human donor in good health (CMV status not recorded). Some clones in this sample may be carry-over from other donors' samples. The CDR3 runs from the conserved cysteine through the conserved F or W. D genes are given only for firm matches. Clone size appears in some rows only: once, few, many, or a class for an expanded clone.

NA NA TRBJ2-5 TRBV5-1 CASSPQEIVIKTQYF TGCGCCAGCAGTCCGCAGGAGATAGTTATAAAGACCCAGTACTTC
TRBD2 many TRBJ2-1 TRBV7-8 CASSSSALLAGGMINEQFF TGTGCCAGCAGCTCTTCTGCCCTTCTAGCGGGGGGGATGATAAATGAGCAGTTCTTC
NA many TRBJ1-5 TRBV6-1 CASSEAGDQPQHF TGTGCCAGCAGTGAGGCAGGGGATCAGCCCCAGCATTTT
NA many TRBJ2-1 TRBV6-2/TRBV6-3 CASTQTGQGFNEQFF TGTGCCAGCACTCAAACGGGACAAGGGTTCAATGAGCAGTTCTTC
NA NA TRBJ2-1 TRBV2 CAIRRSADEQFF TGTGCCATCCGGCGAAGTGCAGATGAGCAGTTCTTC
NA few TRBJ2-5 TRBV19 CASRGRQETQYF TGTGCCAGTCGGGGTCGTCAAGAGACCCAGTACTTC
TRBD2 NA TRBJ2-3 TRBV11-3 CASSRLAGVTDTQYF TGTGCCAGCAGCCGTCTAGCGGGGGTCACAGATACGCAGTATTTT
TRBD1 many TRBJ1-2 TRBV7-9 CASSPGQGTANYGYTF TGTGCCAGCAGCCCCGGACAGGGCACCGCTAACTATGGCTACACCTTC
TRBD2 NA TRBJ2-3 TRBV2 CASSDPAGGERTQYF TGTGCCAGCAGTGACCCCGCGGGGGGCGAGCGTACGCAGTATTTT
NA NA TRBJ2-3 TRBV20-1 CSASTPLGGSTDTQYF TGCAGTGCCTCCACCCCTCTGGGGGGTAGCACAGATACGCAGTATTTT
TRBD1 many TRBJ1-2 TRBV7-8 CASSLADRDVRYTF TGTGCCAGCAGCTTAGCTGACAGGGATGTGCGCTACACCTTC
NA few TRBJ2-1 TRBV12-3/TRBV12-4 CASSRGQNEQFF TGTGCCAGCAGCCGCGGACAGAATGAGCAGTTCTTC
NA many TRBJ1-2 TRBV7-2 CASRVDSTYGYTF TGTGCCAGCAGAGTGGACAGCACGTATGGCTACACCTTC
NA many TRBJ2-1 TRBV3-1 CASSRTTGDANEQFF TGTGCCAGCAGCCGGACCACCGGGGATGCTAATGAGCAGTTCTTC
NA few TRBJ2-7 TRBV9 CASSLTGTWNYEQYF TGTGCCAGCAGCCTGACGGGGACTTGGAACTACGAGCAGTACTTC
TRBD2 few TRBJ2-2 TRBV28 CASSWGAGGKTGELFF TGTGCCAGCAGTTGGGGAGCGGGAGGGAAGACCGGGGAGCTGTTTTTT
TRBD2 many TRBJ2-1 TRBV19 CASSTSTGTSIWDNEQFF TGTGCCAGTAGTACCTCGACCGGGACTAGCATCTGGGACAATGAGCAGTTCTTC
TRBD1 few TRBJ2-3 TRBV19 CASMRTRDRGTDTQYF TGTGCCAGTATGAGAACCCGGGACAGGGGCACAGATACGCAGTATTTT
NA few TRBJ1-1 TRBV5-1 CASSIDGQQNTEAFF TGCGCCAGCAGCATTGACGGACAGCAGAACACTGAAGCTTTCTTT
NA NA TRBJ2-3 TRBV30 CAWSRSGTATGNTQYF TGTGCCTGGAGTCGGAGCGGTACCGCTACCGGTAATACGCAGTATTTT
TRBD1 many TRBJ2-1 TRBV7-2 CASSLAGAGGLDEQFF TGTGCCAGCAGCTTAGCTGGGGCAGGGGGCTTGGATGAGCAGTTCTTC
NA NA TRBJ1-1 TRBV7-2 CASSSPGHLNTEAFF TGTGCCAGCAGCTCCCCGGGACATTTAAACACTGAAGCTTTCTTT
NA many TRBJ1-1 TRBV7-2 CASSFQQGGGTEAFF TGTGCCAGCAGCTTCCAACAGGGAGGGGGTACTGAAGCTTTCTTT
NA many TRBJ2-3 TRBV28 CASSADRDGGTDTQYF TGTGCCAGCAGTGCGGATCGGGACGGAGGCACAGATACGCAGTATTTT
NA few TRBJ2-7 TRBV28 CASSFQGGSYEQYF TGTGCCAGCAGTTTCCAAGGGGGTTCCTACGAGCAGTACTTC
NA many TRBJ1-1 TRBV7-2 CASSLSIRGNTEAFF TGTGCCAGCAGCTTAAGTATTAGGGGGAACACTGAAGCTTTCTTT
NA few TRBJ1-6 TRBV12-3/TRBV12-4 CASTLQGRDLHF TGTGCCAGCACCTTACAGGGTCGCGACCTCCACTTT
NA many TRBJ2-4 TRBV7-9 CASSLAQGQNIQYF TGTGCCAGCAGCTTAGCCCAGGGGCAAAACATTCAGTACTTC
NA NA TRBJ1-6 TRBV4-2 CASSQGQGSYNSPLHF TGTGCCAGCAGCCAAGGCCAGGGGTCCTATAATTCACCCCTCCACTTT
NA NA TRBJ2-7 TRBV13 CASTRRTADYEQYF TGTGCCAGCACCCGCCGGACAGCCGACTACGAGCAGTACTTC
TRBD2 NA TRBJ2-1 TRBV6-2/TRBV6-3 CASRHFGAGGINEQFF TGTGCCAGCAGACACTTTGGGGCGGGGGGGATCAATGAGCAGTTCTTC
NA NA TRBJ2-3 TRBV11-3 CASRKGTDTQYF TGTGCCAGCAGGAAGGGGACAGATACGCAGTATTTT